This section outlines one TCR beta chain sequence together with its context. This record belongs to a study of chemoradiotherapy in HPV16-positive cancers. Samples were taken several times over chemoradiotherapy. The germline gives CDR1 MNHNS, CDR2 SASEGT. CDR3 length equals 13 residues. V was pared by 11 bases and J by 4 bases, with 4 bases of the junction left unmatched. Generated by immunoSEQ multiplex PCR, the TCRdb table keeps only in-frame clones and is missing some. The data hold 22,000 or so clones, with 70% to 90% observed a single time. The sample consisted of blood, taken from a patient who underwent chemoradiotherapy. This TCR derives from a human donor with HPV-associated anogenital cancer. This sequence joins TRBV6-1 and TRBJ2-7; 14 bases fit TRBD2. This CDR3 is CAGRLAGGYEQYF. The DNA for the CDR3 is TGTGCCGGCCGACTAGCGGGAGGGTACGAGCAGTACTTC.